Listed here are 2 T cell receptor beta chains from one sample, sequenced in a study of cytomegalovirus exposure and HLA in healthy donors. This PCR relied on a set of 60 Vbeta primers and 13 Jbeta primers. Assay: immunoSEQ multiplex PCR; the TCRdb copy retains only in-frame clones and omits some. The table records about 160,000 clones, about 81% of them present only once. Sequenced sample: PBMCs. The source of these receptors is a woman between 45 and 65 years old in good health and CMV-seropositive.

This clone was seen once. The chain uses TRBV11-1 and TRBJ1-6; TRBD1 agrees at 9 bases. The CDR3 is 14 residues long. Germline V gene lookup returns CDR1 SGHAT and CDR2 FQDESV (reference sequence). V was pared by 5 bases and J by 10 bases, with 6 bases of the junction left unmatched. CDR3 in DNA: TGTGCCAGCAGCCGGGACAGGGAGAACTCACCCCTCCACTTT. It yields the protein CASSRDRENSPLHF.

The chain is built from TRBV29-1 and TRBJ2-7; 8 bases fit TRBD2. The V gene end was trimmed by 5 bases and the J gene end by 1 base; junction bases not matched to a gene: 4. Germline CDR1 SQVTM, CDR2 ANQGSEA. The CDR3 totals 13 residues. The CDR3 region has the DNA TGCAGCGTTTGGATAGCGGGGTCCTACGAGCAGTACTTC. This codes for CSVWIAGSYEQYF.